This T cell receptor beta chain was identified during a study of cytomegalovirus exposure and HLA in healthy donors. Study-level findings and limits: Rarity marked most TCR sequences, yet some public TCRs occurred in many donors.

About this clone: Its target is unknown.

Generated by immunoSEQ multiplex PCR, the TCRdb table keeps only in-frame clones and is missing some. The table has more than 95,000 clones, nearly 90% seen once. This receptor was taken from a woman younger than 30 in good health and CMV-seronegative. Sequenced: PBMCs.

CDR3 in DNA: TGTGCCAGCAGCCCCGTGGTAGTAATTTCACCCCTCCACTTT. Translated, it gives CASSPVVVISPLHF. The chain joins TRBV7-8 to TRBJ1-6, with unresolved D. Trimming took 5 bases from V and 9 from J, leaving 14 bases between them. This CDR3 has 14 residues. Germline CDR1 SGHVS, CDR2 FQNEAQ.